These 8 T cell receptor beta chains originate from one sample sequenced in a study of OX40 agonist ivuxolimab in advanced cancers. Some clones are missing from TCRdb's copy, which holds only in-frame ones; the method was immunoSEQ multiplex PCR. The sample has tens of thousands of clones, around 90% seen once. Here the sequenced sample was CD4+ or CD8+ T cells sorted from blood, taken in a trial of the OX40 agonist ivuxolimab. The receptors here all came from an adult with an advanced solid tumor such as melanoma, head and neck, liver or kidney cancer.

V gene TRBV2 combines with J gene TRBJ2-3, with TRBD2 matching over 11 bases. Germline V gene data show CDR1 as SNHLY and CDR2 as FYNNEI. This CDR3 contains 15 residues. Trimming at V came to 2 bases and at J to 6 bases, leaving 4 bases not matched to a gene. Written as DNA, the CDR3 is TGTGCCAGCAGTGAATCGGCTAGCGGGGGGGATACGCAGTATTTT. This gives the protein CASSESASGGDTQYF.

This sequence joins TRBV4-1 and TRBJ2-1, with 9 positions matching TRBD2. Germline lookup yields CDR1 MGHRA and CDR2 YSYEKL. V shed 2 bases, J shed 6 bases, and the junction held 8 bases outside the gene matches. CDR3 length equals 16 residues. The CDR3 DNA is TGCGCCAGCAGCCAAATTAGAGTAGCGGGGGTCAATGAGCAGTTCTTC. It specifies CASSQIRVAGVNEQFF.

This rearrangement joins TRBV6-5 to TRBJ2-3; D unclear. V was shortened by 6 bases and J by 2 bases, with 12 bases between the two germline ends. Looked up from germline, CDR1 is MNHEY and CDR2 is SVGAGI. The CDR3 has 14 amino acids. The CDR3 here is CASSPYRLTDTQYF. The DNA of the CDR3 is TGTGCCAGCAGCCCTTATAGGCTCACAGATACGCAGTATTTT.

The chain links TRBV28 to TRBJ2-6; 8 positions match TRBD2. Per the germline V gene, CDR1 is MDHEN and CDR2 is SYDVKM. The CDR3 contains 15 residues. V was clipped by 8 bases and J by 1 base; unmatched bases: 4. The CDR3 coding sequence is TGTGCCAGCCGGGGGGGTGATTCTGGGGCCAACGTCCTGACTTTC. This codes for CASRGGDSGANVLTF.

Here the CDR3 reads CASSQDGSGGAEKTQYF. For the CDR3, the DNA is TGTGCCAGCAGCCAAGATGGCAGCGGGGGGGCCGAGAAGACCCAGTACTTC. The chain links TRBV4-2 to TRBJ2-5; 10 bases fit TRBD2. The CDR3 loop spans 17 amino acids. The germline V gene has CDR1 LGHNA and CDR2 YNFKEQ. V trimming: 0 bases; J trimming: 6 bases; junction bases outside the gene matches: 10.

This clone was detected many times. The chain is built from TRBV5-4 and TRBJ1-1; D uncertain. Looked up from germline, CDR1 is SGHNT and CDR2 is YYREEE (reference sequence). V was cut by 6 bases and J by 0 bases, with 21 bases left in between. There are 17 residues in the CDR3. The CDR3 here is CASTRGSAEMMNTEAFF. The CDR3 DNA is TGTGCCAGCACCCGCGGGTCGGCAGAAATGATGAACACTGAAGCTTTCTTT.

This sequence joins TRBV15 and TRBJ1-2; 7 bases align to TRBD1. V was pared by 0 bases and J by 5 bases, with 9 bases of the junction left unmatched. The CDR3 is made up of 16 amino acids. Germline CDR1 is LNHNV and CDR2 is YYDKDF (reference sequence). The chain's CDR3 is CATSRDGGTDIYGYTF. CDR3 nucleotide sequence: TGTGCCACCAGCAGAGATGGGGGGACAGATATTTATGGCTACACCTTC.

This clone has just a few counts. The gene calls are TRBV18 and TRBJ2-3; possible D gene TRBD2, 6 bases. This CDR3 is 13 amino acids long. CDR1 and CDR2 (germline): KGHSH, LQKENI. The ends were cut back, 6 bases at V and 5 bases at J, with 12 bases in the middle. The CDR3 DNA follows: TGTGCCAGCTCTGGGGACTGGGGAGATACGCAGTATTTT. As protein: CASSGDWGDTQYF.